Presented here are 8 T cell receptor beta chains from one specimen sequenced in a study of cytomegalovirus exposure and HLA in healthy donors. The PCR made use of 60 Vbeta and 13 Jbeta primers. The protocol was immunoSEQ multiplex PCR, while the TCRdb copy is restricted to in-frame clones and leaves out a portion. The table lists around 130,000 clones, roughly 82% of them singletons. The sequenced material came from PBMCs. The receptor set was obtained from a woman between 18 and 29 years old in good health and CMV-seronegative.

This clone was seen a handful of times. CDR3 nucleotides: TGCGCCAGCAGCTCGCAGGGAAAGGGGACTGAAGCTTTCTTT. Translating it yields CASSSQGKGTEAFF. This chain joins TRBV5-1 and TRBJ1-1; TRBD1 might be the D (5 bases). This CDR3 is 14 amino acids long. V lost 3 bases and J lost 5, with 14 bases in between. The germline V gene encodes CDR1 SGHRS and CDR2 YFSETQ. Full variable domain (remainder filled in from reference TRBV5-1 and TRBJ1-1): KAGVTQTPRYLIKTRGQQVTLSCSPISGHRSVSWYQQTPGQGLQFLFEYFSETQRNKGNFPGRFSGRQFSNSRSEMNVSTLELGDSALYLCASSSQGKGTEAFFGQGTRLTVV.

V gene TRBV5-6 combines with J gene TRBJ2-6; no reliable D call. Germline V gene data show CDR1 as SGHDT and CDR2 as YYEEEE. V was pared by 2 bases and J by 0 bases, with 9 bases between. The CDR3 loop spans 16 amino acids. The CDR3 protein is CASSLTILSGANVLTF. The DNA of the CDR3 is TGTGCCAGCAGCTTAACCATACTCTCTGGGGCCAACGTCCTGACTTTC.

This chain uses TRBV18 with TRBJ1-1; maybe TRBD1 (5 bases). The CDR3 totals 14 residues. The V end was cut by 4 bases, the J end by 4 bases, with 13 bases between. CDR1 is KGHSH, CDR2 LQKENI, per germline. The CDR3 sequence is CASSLDGGGTEAFF. The CDR3 coding sequence is TGTGCCAGCTCACTGGATGGGGGAGGCACTGAAGCTTTCTTT.

The J gene is TRBJ2-3, the V gene TRBV13; TRBD2 is a possible D gene (6 bases). V lost 5 bases, J lost 4 bases, and 16 bases lay in between. The germline V gene has CDR1 PRHDT and CDR2 FYEKMQ (reference sequence). CDR3 size: 15 residues. CDR3 nucleotides: TGTGCCAGCAGCCATGGAGGGGTTGGCGCAGATACGCAGTATTTT. Translation gives CASSHGGVGADTQYF.

This sequence joins TRBV18 and TRBJ2-1; D perhaps matches TRBD1 (5 bases). Germline CDR1 reads KGHSH; CDR2 reads LQKENI. The germline V and J ends were trimmed by 1 base and 5 bases, with 9 bases remaining between them. This CDR3 is 14 amino acids long. The CDR3 loop reads CASSPQGKDNEQFF. The CDR3 DNA sequence: TGTGCCAGCTCACCACAGGGGAAGGACAATGAGCAGTTCTTC.

For the CDR3, the DNA is TGTGCCAGCAGTTCGAAAATTACAGGGCGCGAGCAGTACTTC. Translated, it gives CASSSKITGREQYF. The genes are TRBV27 and TRBJ2-5; a weak D match, TRBD1 (6 bases). TRBJ2-7 matches the DNA end more closely, so the J call is doubtful. Germline V lookup: CDR1 MNHEY, CDR2 SMNVEV (reference sequence). The CDR3 is 14 residues long.

This chain uses TRBV14 with TRBJ1-1; D unresolved. Germline CDR1 is SGHDN and CDR2 is FVKESK. The CDR3 length is 16 residues. Trimming removed 4 bases at V and 4 bases at J, with 19 bases between. The CDR3 is CASSLSYFVVPTEAFF. The DNA for the CDR3 is TGTGCCAGCAGCCTTTCCTATTTCGTAGTGCCCACTGAAGCTTTCTTT.

This chain connects TRBV2 to TRBJ2-3; 8 bases agree with TRBD2. Trimming removed 7 bases from V and 6 bases from J; junction bases left unmatched: 6. The CDR3 consists of 13 residues. The germline CDR1 and CDR2 sequences are SNHLY and FYNNEI. The CDR3 sequence: CASMGLVFDTQYF. In DNA, the CDR3 is TGTGCCAGCATGGGACTAGTTTTCGATACGCAGTATTTT.